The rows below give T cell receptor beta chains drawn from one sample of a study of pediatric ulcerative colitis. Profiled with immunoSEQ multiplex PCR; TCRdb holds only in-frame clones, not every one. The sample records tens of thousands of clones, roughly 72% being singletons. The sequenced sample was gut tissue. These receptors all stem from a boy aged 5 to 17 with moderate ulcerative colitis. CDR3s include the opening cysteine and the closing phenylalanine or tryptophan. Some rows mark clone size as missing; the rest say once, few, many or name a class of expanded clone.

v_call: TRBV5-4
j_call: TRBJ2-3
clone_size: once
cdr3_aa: CASSARDRDTQYF

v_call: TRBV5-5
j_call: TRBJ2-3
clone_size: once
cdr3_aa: CASSLPGTYTQYF

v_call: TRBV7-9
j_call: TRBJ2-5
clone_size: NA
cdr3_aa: CASSSGQGWETQYF

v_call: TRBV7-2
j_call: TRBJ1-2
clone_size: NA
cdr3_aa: CASSVMLGGLYGYTF

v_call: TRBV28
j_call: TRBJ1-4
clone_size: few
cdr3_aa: CASSWGINEKLFF

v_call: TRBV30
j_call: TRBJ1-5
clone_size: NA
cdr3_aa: CAWSVLGGGGRPQHF

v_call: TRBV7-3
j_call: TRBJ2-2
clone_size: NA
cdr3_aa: CASSTGLAGVNTGELFF

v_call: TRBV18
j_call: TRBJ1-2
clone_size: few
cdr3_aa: CASSVGSDGYTF

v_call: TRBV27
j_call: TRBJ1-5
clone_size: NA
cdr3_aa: CASSDWVNQPQHF

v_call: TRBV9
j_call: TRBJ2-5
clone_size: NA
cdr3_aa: CASSAFGGQETQYF

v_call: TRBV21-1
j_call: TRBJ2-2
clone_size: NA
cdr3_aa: CASSKAQREDGELFF

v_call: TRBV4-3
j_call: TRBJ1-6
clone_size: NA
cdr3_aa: CASSQDGRADSPLHF

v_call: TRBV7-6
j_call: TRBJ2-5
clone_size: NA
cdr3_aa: CASSRGLSTETQYF

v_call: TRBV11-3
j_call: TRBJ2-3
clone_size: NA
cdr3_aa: CASSLEGSDTQYF

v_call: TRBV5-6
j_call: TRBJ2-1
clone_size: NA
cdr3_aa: CASKLNNEQFF

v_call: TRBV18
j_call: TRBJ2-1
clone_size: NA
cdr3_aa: CASSVQGAIVNNEQFF

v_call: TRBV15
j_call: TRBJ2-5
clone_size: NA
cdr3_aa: CATSMGTGTSGSWQETQYF

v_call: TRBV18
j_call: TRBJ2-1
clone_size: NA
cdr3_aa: CASSPQGLIHEQFF

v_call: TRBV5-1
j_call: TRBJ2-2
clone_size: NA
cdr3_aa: CASGRGNTGELFF

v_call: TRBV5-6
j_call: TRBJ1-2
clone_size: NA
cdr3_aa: CASSRNYGYTF

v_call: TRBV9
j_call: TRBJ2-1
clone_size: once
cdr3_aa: CASSVGDNEQFF

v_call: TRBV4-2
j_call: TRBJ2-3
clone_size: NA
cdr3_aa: CASSQGVGGGIFTDTQYF

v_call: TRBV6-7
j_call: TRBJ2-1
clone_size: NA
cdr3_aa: CASSYFPGQGSPHNEQFF

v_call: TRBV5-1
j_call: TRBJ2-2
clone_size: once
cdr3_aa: CATRDGNTGELFF

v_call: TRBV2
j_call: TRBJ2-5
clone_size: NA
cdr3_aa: CASSEARTGEETQYF

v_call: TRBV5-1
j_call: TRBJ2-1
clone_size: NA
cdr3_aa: CASSRTSGSSYNEQFF

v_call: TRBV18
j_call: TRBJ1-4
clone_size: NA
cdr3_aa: CASSRGETNEKLFF

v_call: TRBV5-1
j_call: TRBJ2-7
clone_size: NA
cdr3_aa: CASRPRQGLLEQYF

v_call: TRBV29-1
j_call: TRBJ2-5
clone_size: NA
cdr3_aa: CSVSRQGARETQYF

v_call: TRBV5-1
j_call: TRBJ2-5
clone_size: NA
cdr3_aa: CASSLAGSGQETQYF

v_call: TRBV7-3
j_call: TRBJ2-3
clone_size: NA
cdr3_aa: CASSSQWGADTQYF

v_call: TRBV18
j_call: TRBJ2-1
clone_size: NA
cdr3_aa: CASSPPEGMQFF

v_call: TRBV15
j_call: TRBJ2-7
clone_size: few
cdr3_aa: CATKDRNSYEQYF

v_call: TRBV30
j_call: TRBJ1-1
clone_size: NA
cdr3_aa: CAWATATEAFF

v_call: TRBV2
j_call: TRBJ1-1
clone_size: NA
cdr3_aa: CAIQNLKGAFF

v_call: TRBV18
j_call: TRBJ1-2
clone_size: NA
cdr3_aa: CASSPYSVGSNYGYTF